Shown below are 10 T cell receptor beta chains from a single sample sequenced in a study of identical twins. MiXCR was run by TCRdb on the 5' RACE reads, yielding one entry per CDR3 protein. The sample includes some 500,000 distinct CDR3 sequences, 11% to 15% of them seen just once. This sample was also put to use in a study of yellow fever vaccine responses in identical twins.

The sequenced material came from CD4+ T cells sorted from blood. The source of these receptors is a woman aged 18 to 35 in good health.

This chain links TRBV5-1 with TRBJ1-1; maybe TRBD1 (5 bases). The CDR3 spans 15 residues. Germline-derived CDR1 and CDR2 are SGHRS and YFSETQ. V lost 0 bases to trimming and J lost 7 bases, with 16 bases between them. The chain's CDR3 is CASSLVGRTSVEAFF. The CDR3 DNA reads as TGCGCCAGCAGCTTGGTGGGGAGGACAAGCGTTGAAGCTTTCTTT.

This clonotype was picked up a small number of times. The chain combines TRBV20-1 with TRBJ2-3, with 11 bases lining up with TRBD1. J was trimmed by 3 bases and V by 5 bases; bases with no gene match: 4. The CDR3 length is 14 residues. Germline V lookup: CDR1 DFQATT, CDR2 SNEGSKA (reference sequence). The CDR3 here is CSAPDRGHTDTQYF. The CDR3 coding sequence is TGCAGTGCTCCGGACAGGGGGCATACAGATACGCAGTATTTT.

The V call is TRBV20-1, the J call TRBJ1-6; TRBD1 agrees at 10 bases. The CDR3 totals 14 residues. J gave up 10 bases and V 6 bases, and 9 bases lay outside the gene matches. CDR1 is DFQATT and CDR2 is SNEGSKA in the germline V gene (reference sequence). In DNA form, the CDR3 reads TGCAGTGCCCCACCCGGGACAGGGGACTCACCCCTCCACTTT. Amino acid sequence: CSAPPGTGDSPLHF.

The V and J genes are TRBV7-2 and TRBJ2-7; 13 bases agree with TRBD2. This CDR3 has 15 amino acids. Per the germline V gene, CDR1 is SGHTA and CDR2 is FQGNSA. The V gene end was trimmed by 4 bases and the J gene end by 5 bases; junction bases not matched to a gene: 5. The CDR3 region is CASSSTSGRADEQYF. The CDR3 DNA is TGTGCCAGCAGCTCCACTAGCGGGAGGGCCGACGAGCAGTACTTC.

This rearrangement joins TRBV20-1 to TRBJ2-1; the D is unclear. Trimming left V 8 bases short and J 0 bases short, with 17 bases between. Germline V gives CDR1 DFQATT, CDR2 SNEGSKA (reference sequence). The CDR3 is 15 residues long. The CDR3 nucleotides read TGCAGTCTGGGCGGCGCCAGCAACTCCTACAATGAGCAGTTCTTC. Amino acid sequence: CSLGGASNSYNEQFF.

This clonotype turned up a few times. J is TRBJ1-5 and V is TRBV15, with D maybe TRBD1 (5 bases). This CDR3 is 13 amino acids long. Germline CDR1 is LNHNV and CDR2 is YYDKDF (reference sequence). V lost 5 bases and J lost 7, with 12 bases in between. CDR3: CATSGRVRQPQHF. The CDR3 bases are TGTGCCACCAGCGGCAGGGTAAGACAGCCCCAGCATTTT.

This clonotype has at least ten counts. This chain connects TRBV10-2 to TRBJ2-7; no definite D call. Between the trimmed V and J ends, which lost 2 bases and 3 bases, there was a span of 20 bases. Germline lookup yields CDR1 WSHSY and CDR2 SAAADI. The CDR3 covers 17 residues. The DNA of the CDR3 is TGCGCCAGCAGTGAGGCAGGCCTGTTTATCCGGGTCTACGAGCAGTACTTC. It yields the protein CASSEAGLFIRVYEQYF.

This clonotype was detected a few times. The chain couples TRBV20-1 to TRBJ2-4; 10 bases fit TRBD2. V lost 6 bases, J lost 5 bases, and 19 bases stayed unmatched. The germline CDR1 and CDR2 sequences are DFQATT and SNEGSKA (reference sequence). The CDR3 covers 18 residues. Written as DNA, the CDR3 is TGCAGTGCACAGAGGGGTATGAAGCGGGGGGGCGGCGAAAACATTCAGTACTTC. It codes for CSAQRGMKRGGGENIQYF.

This clonotype was seen ten or more times. V gene TRBV7-2 combines with J gene TRBJ2-1; either TRBD1 or TRBD2 may supply D (5 bases each). The V gene lost 2 bases and the J gene lost 2 bases, with 13 bases spanning the gap. Germline V CDR1 and CDR2: SGHTA, FQGNSA. This CDR3 spans 16 amino acids. DNA for the CDR3: TGTGCCAGCAGCTTATCGGGGCAGGGTGCCTACAATGAGCAGTTCTTC. This translates into CASSLSGQGAYNEQFF.

The chain combines TRBV20-1 with TRBJ2-7; D is uncertain. Trimming left V 3 bases short and J 6 bases short, with 18 bases between. The CDR3 length is 14 residues. Germline-derived CDR1 and CDR2 are DFQATT and SNEGSKA (reference sequence). CDR3 coding DNA: TGCAGTGCTAGCCCCCCCGAGAAGGCTCTCGAGCAGTACTTC. Protein: CSASPPEKALEQYF.